This TCR beta chain was recorded in a study of blood T cell repertoires in COVID-19 (dated by TCRdb to 2018 to 2020). For the wider study: Collaborator samples came from the United States, Italy and Spain and covered acute and convalescent phases of COVID-19. The material from the prospective study consisted of cDNA or gDNA derived from T cells, B-cell-depleted T cells, or PBMCs. The repertoires were released in a freely available public database intended as a resource for research on the immune response to SARS-CoV-2. Where HLA class I and class II types were available, the types were taken from metadata supplied by the sample provider, not from assay-based typing. Deeply sampled blood TCRbeta repertoires from subjects exposed to, actively infected with, or recovered from COVID-19 were included in the dataset. Nearly every sample came with metadata listing a de-identified subject ID, COVID-19 status, age in years and sex. Samples were obtained from the ongoing ImmuneRACE study (first 160 participants) and from some 1,300 subjects provided by 6 global collaborators.

This clone was detected once. It lacks a known antigen. One base away there is no much larger clone; base qualities are not given. V is pared back by 3 bases and J by 1 base, with 11 bases lying between the germline termini. The CDR3 holds 15 amino acids from the cysteine to the phenylalanine. Of all the DNA, just the CDR3 is kept, 45 bases in frame from base 1. CDR1 and CDR2 (LGHDT, YNNKEL) derive from the germline V gene (reference sequence). The immunoSEQ Assay, a bias-controlled multiplex PCR, was used to amplify TCRbeta CDR3 regions from genomic DNA. As for how the authors treated the data: Within the assay, amplification of reference gene primers was used to estimate how many nucleated cells each sample contained. To quantify the absolute abundance of each unique TCRbeta CDR3 rearrangement, sequence reads were collapsed and filtered. For each sample, productive Simpson clonality was calculated as the square root of Simpson's diversity index across productive rearrangements. In TCRdb, the immuneACCESS table is reduced to in-frame sequences with V and J assigned. These tables do not hold every clone; where another copy was compared, an unresolved V gene accounts for under half, and the others remain unexplained. V and J calls and clone size are given by that table; D and trimming were obtained from the DNA. Present in this sample are about 130,000 clones, approximately 89% of which were seen just once. The ten biggest clones cover roughly 4% of the sample.

Results and caveats for the whole study, not just this receptor: The amount of clinical and demographic metadata varied by source and participant and was provided uncurated.

Whole blood was collected in K2EDTA tubes by collaborating institutions according to the institutions' own protocols. For TCRbeta analysis, collaborator samples were shipped as frozen whole blood, as isolated PBMCs, or as DNA extracted from either sample type. Source material: peripheral blood. The clonotype comes from a human donor in a cohort sampled during active COVID-19. Recombination joined TRBV3-1 (or the pseudogene TRBV3-2) with TRBJ2-3; no confident D gene assignment can be made. The encoded CDR3 is CASSQQRGRTDTQYF. The DNA is TGTGCCAGCAGCCAGCAGCGAGGTCGCACAGATACGCAGTATTTT.